Presented here are 23 T cell receptor beta chains from one specimen sequenced in a study of tumor-infiltrating lymphocytes in oesophageal squamous cell carcinoma. TCRdb recomputed calls from the PCR reads with MiXCR, one row per CDR3 protein. This table holds around 22,000 distinct CDR3 sequences, around 34% found once. The specimen sequenced was esophageal tumor tissue. The receptor set was obtained from a female donor with esophageal squamous cell carcinoma.

This clonotype is deemed medium-sized. The V call is TRBV7-9, the J call TRBJ2-1; D perhaps matches TRBD2 (5 bases). Trimming removed 5 bases from V and 5 bases from J, with 22 bases in between. Germline-derived CDR1 and CDR2 are SEHNR and FQNEAQ (reference sequence). This CDR3 spans 17 amino acids. The CDR3 reads CASSTASDLARNNEQFF. As DNA, the CDR3 is TGTGCCAGCAGCACCGCTTCTGATCTAGCTCGGAACAATGAGCAGTTCTTC.

A word on this clonotype: An end of the junction does not agree with germline; a read error may underlie this. The rearrangement uses TRBV11-2 and TRBJ2-6; the match to TRBD1 covers 8 bases. This CDR3 comprises 14 residues. Germline CDR1 SGHAT, CDR2 FQNNGV. The DNA of the CDR3 is TGTGCCAGCAGCTTATCGGACAGGGTGAACACTGAAGCTTTC. This codes for CASSLSDRVNTEAF. Full variable domain (remainder filled in from reference TRBV11-2 and TRBJ2-6): EAGVAQSPRYKIIEKRQSVAFWCNPISGHATLYWYQQILGQGPKLLIQFQNNGVVDDSQLPKDRFSAERLKGVDSTLKIQPAKLEDSAVYLCASSLSDRVNTEAFGAGSRLTVL.

At least ten counts were recorded for this clonotype. V gene TRBV11-2 combines with J gene TRBJ2-7; D is unclear. Trimming shortened V by 5 bases and J by 3 bases, and 5 bases separated the two germline ends. Per germline, CDR1 SGHAT and CDR2 FQNNGV. CDR3 length equals 11 residues. CDR3 sequence (DNA): TGTGCCAGCAGCGGAAACTACGAGCAGTACTTC. Protein: CASSGNYEQYF. The entire variable domain, with the rest obtained from reference TRBV11-2 and TRBJ2-7, is as follows: EAGVAQSPRYKIIEKRQSVAFWCNPISGHATLYWYQQILGQGPKLLIQFQNNGVVDDSQLPKDRFSAERLKGVDSTLKIQPAKLEDSAVYLCASSGNYEQYFGPGTRLTVT.

This clonotype is labeled as large. The rearrangement links TRBV7-2 to TRBJ2-1, with D tentatively TRBD1 or TRBD2 (5 bases each). This CDR3 is 12 amino acids long. V gave up 1 base and J gave up 8 bases, with 6 bases separating them. The germline CDR1 and CDR2 sequences are SGHTA and FQGNSA. The CDR3 region has the DNA TGTGCCAGCAGCTTAGGGGGGTATGAGCAGTTCTTC. Protein: CASSLGGYEQFF.

This clonotype was detected ten times or more. Being one base from a much bigger clone, this may be a read error. V gene TRBV12-3 or TRBV12-4 combines with J gene TRBJ2-1; 7 nucleotides agree with TRBD2. The DNA end favors TRBJ2-7, so the J call may be wrong. CDR3 length: 15 amino acids. The CDR3 nucleotides read TGTGCCAGCAGTTTTGAGGGAGGGCATTACAATGAGCAGTACTTC. Translation: CASSFEGGHYNEQYF.

This clonotype was detected ten times or more. The chain recombines TRBV28 with TRBJ2-7; weak D call: TRBD1 (6 bases). V lost 11 bases and J 3 bases, leaving 14 bases between the germline ends. The germline V gene encodes CDR1 MDHEN and CDR2 SYDVKM. The CDR3 has 12 amino acids. The CDR3 protein is CAGGHSVYEQYF. CDR3 coding DNA: TGTGCCGGGGGACATTCGGTCTACGAGCAGTACTTC.

This clonotype was counted many times. The chain is built from TRBV6-1 and TRBJ2-3; a weak D match, TRBD1 (5 bases). V gave up 4 bases and J gave up 6 bases, with 20 bases separating them. The CDR3 length is 16 residues. CDR1 MNHNS and CDR2 SASEGT come from the germline V gene. Written as DNA, the CDR3 is TGTGCCAGCAGTGGAGTGCAGGGTGACGTTCGGGATACGCAGTATTTT. It is translated as CASSGVQGDVRDTQYF.

This clonotype was seen repeatedly, ten times or more. The chain joins TRBV27 to TRBJ2-1; D remains unclear. The germline CDR1 and CDR2 sequences are MNHEY and SMNVEV (reference sequence). The CDR3 covers 13 residues. The V and J ends lost 6 bases and 10 bases respectively, with 16 bases between them. CDR3 DNA: TGTGCCAGCAGCTTCGGACGGTCACAAGAGCAGTTCTTC. This codes for CASSFGRSQEQFF.

This clonotype occurred many times. The chain links TRBV6-1 to TRBJ2-7, with a possible D match to TRBD1 (6 bases). The V end lost 7 bases, the J end lost 2 bases, and 12 bases lay between the germline ends. Germline V CDR1 and CDR2: MNHNS, SASEGT. The CDR3 runs to 13 residues. This CDR3 is CASTPGHTYEQYF. The CDR3 DNA is TGTGCCAGCACCCCGGGACATACCTACGAGCAGTACTTC.

This chain links TRBV9 with TRBJ2-3, with 8 nucleotides matching TRBD2. V shed 0 bases, J shed 3 bases, and the junction held 3 bases outside the gene matches. This CDR3 is 15 amino acids long. The germline CDR1 and CDR2 sequences are SGDLS and YYNGEE. The CDR3 DNA reads as TGTGCCAGCAGCGTAGAACTAGCGGAAACAGATACGCAGTATTTT. Its translation: CASSVELAETDTQYF.

This clonotype was picked up many times. The chain is built from TRBV7-9 and TRBJ2-2; no definite D call. Trimming removed 3 bases at V and 4 bases at J, with 6 bases between. Germline V CDR1 and CDR2: SEHNR, FQNEAQ (reference sequence). The CDR3 covers 13 residues. The CDR3 region is CASSFFSTGELFF. The CDR3, as DNA: TGTGCCAGCAGCTTCTTCAGCACCGGGGAGCTGTTTTTT.

This clonotype is medium-sized. The chain is built from TRBV7-2 and TRBJ2-7; no clear D gene. The CDR3 extends over 13 amino acids. Between the trimmed V and J ends, which lost 2 bases and 7 bases, there was a span of 12 bases. Germline CDR1 reads SGHTA; CDR2 reads FQGNSA. The CDR3 DNA reads TGTGCCAGCAGCTTACGGCCTGAATGGGAGCAGTACTTC. Amino acid sequence: CASSLRPEWEQYF.

This clonotype was observed at least ten times. Germline is not matched at one junction end, which may reflect a read error. The chain recombines TRBV28 with TRBJ2-4, with TRBD1 matching 8 bases. Germline-derived CDR1 and CDR2 are MDHEN and SYDVKM. CDR3 length: 16 amino acids. CDR3: CASSRTGSSYNSPLHF. DNA of the CDR3: TGTGCCAGCAGTCGGACAGGGAGCTCCTATAATTCACCCCTCCACTTC.

Sample share makes this clonotype medium-sized. The rearrangement links TRBV7-6 to TRBJ2-3; 10 bases agree with TRBD1. Unmatched junction bases numbered 8, after V lost 6 bases and J lost 2 bases. The CDR3 has 16 residues. Germline lookup yields CDR1 SGHVS and CDR2 FNYEAQ. CDR3: CASSSGQGVITDTQYF. CDR3 coding DNA: TGTGCCAGCAGTAGCGGACAGGGGGTGATCACAGATACGCAGTATTTT. The entire variable domain, with the rest obtained from reference TRBV7-6 and TRBJ2-3, is as follows: GAGVSQSPRYKVTKRGQDVALRCDPISGHVSLYWYRQALGQGPEFLTYFNYEAQQDKSGLPNDRFSAERPEGSISTLTIQRTEQRDSAMYRCASSSGQGVITDTQYFGPGTRLTVL.

As for this clonotype: The conserved final phenylalanine or tryptophan is absent from the CDR3, which likely points to a read error. Because the CDR3's place on the DNA is in doubt, the DNA is left out and the CDR3 is given as listed by TCRdb. J is TRBJ2-6 and V is TRBV7-2. The CDR3 length equals 8 residues, ends included. Germline V gene sequence: CDR1 SGHTA, CDR2 FQGNSA. The chain's CDR3 is CASSFRTS.

This clonotype was counted ten times or more. The chain has TRBV5-1 and TRBJ1-4; D not certain. V gave up 4 bases and J gave up 4 bases, with 11 bases separating them. Germline assignment: CDR1 SGHRS and CDR2 YFSETQ. The CDR3 is 14 amino acids. CDR3 sequence (DNA): TGCGCCAGCAGCCTGTGGGGAGGTAATGAAAAACTGTTTTTT. It yields the protein CASSLWGGNEKLFF. Filled out from reference TRBV5-1 and TRBJ1-4, the complete variable domain reads KAGVTQTPRYLIKTRGQQVTLSCSPISGHRSVSWYQQTPGQGLQFLFEYFSETQRNKGNFPGRFSGRQFSNSRSEMNVSTLELGDSALYLCASSLWGGNEKLFFGSGTQLSVL.

The CDR3 loop is CASSESGSAYEQYF. Written as DNA, the CDR3 is TGTGCCAGCAGTGAAAGTGGTAGCGCCTACGAGCAGTACTTC. The chain has TRBV2 and TRBJ2-4; D is possibly TRBD2 (5 bases). The J call may not be correct, given that the DNA end is closer to TRBJ2-7. Germline V CDR1 and CDR2: SNHLY, FYNNEI. This CDR3 spans 14 amino acids.

Turning to this clonotype: Since the CDR3 does not end with the conserved phenylalanine or tryptophan, this likely comes from a read error. No DNA is shown, since the ends of the CDR3 on it are uncertain; the CDR3 is the one TCRdb lists. The V and J genes are TRBV7-2 and TRBJ2-1. The CDR3 is 14 amino acids long, termini counted. Germline V gene data show CDR1 as SGHTA and CDR2 as FQGNSA. The CDR3 is CASSPSAYEQYFGN.

V is TRBV9 and J is TRBJ2-1; possibly TRBD1 for D (6 bases). This CDR3 spans 16 amino acids. Trimming took off 0 bases at V and 4 bases at J, with 14 bases between the two ends. From germline, CDR1 is SGDLS and CDR2 YYNGEE. DNA for the CDR3: TGTGCCAGCAGCGTAGAGGGGGTTCTTATTTACAATGAGCAGTTCTTC. The encoded protein is CASSVEGVLIYNEQFF.

This clonotype was recorded many times. This chain uses TRBV5-1 with TRBJ2-1; 8 bases align to TRBD1. The better agreement between TRBJ2-5 and the DNA end casts doubt on the J call. CDR3 length: 16 amino acids. CDR1 is SGHRS, CDR2 YFSETQ, per germline. The CDR3 loop is CASSSGDRIEQETQYF. In nucleotides, the CDR3 is TGCGCCAGCAGCTCGGGGGACAGGATTGAGCAAGAGACCCAGTACTTC.

This clonotype appeared a single time. As the CDR3 is not closed by the conserved phenylalanine or tryptophan, this likely results from a read error. Because the CDR3's place on the DNA is in doubt, the DNA is left out and the CDR3 is given as listed by TCRdb. The rearrangement joins TRBV7-8 to TRBJ2-6; no check of the table's D call, TRBD1, against the DNA was made. Per the germline V gene, CDR1 is SGHVS and CDR2 is FQNEAQ. The CDR3 spans 18 amino acids, including both terminal residues. CDR3 amino acids: CASSQTLSNPLNEQYFGA.

This clonotype was seen repeatedly, ten times or more. The genes are TRBV12-3 or TRBV12-4 and TRBJ2-1; tentatively, D is TRBD2 (5 bases). The V end was cut by 3 bases, the J end by 7 bases, with 13 bases between. CDR3 size: 14 residues. The CDR3 coding sequence is TGTGCCAGCAGTTTGGGCCTACTAGGTAATGAGCAGTTCTTC. Protein sequence: CASSLGLLGNEQFF.

In this sample, this clonotype turned up many times. The chain carries TRBV28 and TRBJ1-5; D gene uncertain. Per germline, CDR1 MDHEN and CDR2 SYDVKM. Trimming cost V 6 bases and J 4 bases, with 10 bases left between them. The CDR3 sequence is 13 residues long. The CDR3 is CASSQTRNQPQHF. In DNA form, the CDR3 reads TGTGCCAGCAGCCAGACAAGGAATCAGCCCCAGCATTTT.